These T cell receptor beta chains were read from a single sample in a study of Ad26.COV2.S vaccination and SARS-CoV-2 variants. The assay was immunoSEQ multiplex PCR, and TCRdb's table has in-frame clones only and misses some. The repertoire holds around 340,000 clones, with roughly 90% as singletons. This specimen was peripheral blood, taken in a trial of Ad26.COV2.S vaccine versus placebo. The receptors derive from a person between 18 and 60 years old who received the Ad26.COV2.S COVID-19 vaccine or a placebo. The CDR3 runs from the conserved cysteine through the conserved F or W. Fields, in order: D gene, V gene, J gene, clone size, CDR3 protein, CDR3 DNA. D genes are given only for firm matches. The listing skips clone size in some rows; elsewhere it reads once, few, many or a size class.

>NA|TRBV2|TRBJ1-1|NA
CASRADSNTEAFF
TGTGCCAGCAGGGCCGACAGTAACACTGAAGCTTTCTTT
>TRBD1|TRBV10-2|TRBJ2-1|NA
CASSDIGQGIFEQFF
TGCGCCAGCAGTGATATCGGACAGGGGATTTTTGAGCAGTTCTTC
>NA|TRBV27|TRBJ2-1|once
CASSLSGNNEQFF
TGTGCCAGCAGTTTATCAGGGAACAATGAGCAGTTCTTC
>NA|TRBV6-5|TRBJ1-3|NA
CATFSRVHSGNTIYF
TGTGCCACCTTCTCAAGGGTGCACTCTGGAAACACCATATATTTT
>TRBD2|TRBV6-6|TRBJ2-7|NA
CASSKTSGDYEQYF
TGTGCCAGCAGTAAGACTAGCGGGGACTACGAGCAGTACTTC
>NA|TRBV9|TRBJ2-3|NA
CASSERQGVPSTDTQYF
TGTGCCAGCAGCGAGAGGCAAGGGGTTCCTAGCACAGATACGCAGTATTTT
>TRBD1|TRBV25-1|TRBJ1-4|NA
CASSEPGQGNEKLFF
TGTGCCAGCAGTGAACCGGGACAGGGAAATGAAAAACTGTTTTTT
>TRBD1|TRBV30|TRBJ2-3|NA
CAFYPGGEADTQYF
TGTGCCTTCTACCCAGGGGGTGAGGCAGATACGCAGTATTTT
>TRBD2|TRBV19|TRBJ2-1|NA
CASSIRASGNEQFF
TGTGCCAGTAGTATCCGGGCTAGCGGCAATGAGCAGTTCTTC
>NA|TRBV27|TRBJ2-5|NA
CASQGPGETQYF
TGTGCCAGCCAGGGTCCGGGCGAGACCCAGTACTTC
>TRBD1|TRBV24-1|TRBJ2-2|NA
CATDDRANTGELFF
TGTGCCACCGACGACAGGGCGAACACCGGGGAGCTGTTTTTT
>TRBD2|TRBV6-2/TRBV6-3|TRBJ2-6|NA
CASSYGGVLSGANVLTF
TGTGCCAGCAGTTACGGGGGGGTCCTCTCTGGGGCCAACGTCCTGACTTTC
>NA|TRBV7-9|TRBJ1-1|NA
CASRGLQGVDTEAFF
TGTGCCAGCAGAGGTCTACAGGGTGTGGACACTGAAGCTTTCTTT